These T cell receptor beta chains were read from a single sample in a study of OX40 agonist ivuxolimab in advanced cancers. Here immunoSEQ multiplex PCR was the method, and the copy in TCRdb shows in-frame clones only, minus some. Of some 42,000 clones listed, over 75% were seen once; the top ten hold about 4.5%. The sample in question was CD4+ or CD8+ T cells sorted from blood, obtained in a trial of the OX40 agonist ivuxolimab. The receptors originated from an adult with an advanced solid tumor such as melanoma, head and neck, liver or kidney cancer. Both conserved end residues are part of each CDR3. The D gene is left open where the match is weak. For some rows the clone size is stated as once, few or many, or as a class when expanded; others skip it.

d_gene	abundance	v_gene	j_gene	CDR3aa	CDR3nt
NA	NA	TRBV9	TRBJ2-1	CASSTLPQIDEQFF	TGTGCCAGCAGCACCCTCCCACAGATCGATGAGCAGTTCTTC
NA	NA	TRBV19	TRBJ2-3	CASSPRTTSTDTQYF	TGTGCCAGTAGTCCACGGACTACTAGCACAGATACGCAGTATTTT
TRBD1	NA	TRBV7-2	TRBJ1-6	CASSFRTGHNSPLHF	TGTGCCAGCAGTTTCAGGACAGGGCATAATTCACCCCTCCACTTT
TRBD1	NA	TRBV29-1	TRBJ2-3	CSVATGLGDTQYF	TGCAGCGTGGCGACAGGGCTTGGAGATACGCAGTATTTT
TRBD2	NA	TRBV5-6	TRBJ2-3	CASSEPSGGVTDTQYF	TGTGCCAGCAGCGAACCGAGCGGGGGGGTCACAGATACGCAGTATTTT
NA	NA	TRBV10-2	TRBJ2-3	CASRETATDTQYF	TGCGCCAGCAGGGAGACAGCCACAGATACGCAGTATTTT
NA	once	TRBV30	TRBJ2-7	CAWSVGDSRYEQYF	TGTGCCTGGAGTGTCGGAGACTCCCGCTACGAGCAGTACTTC
NA	NA	TRBV7-2	TRBJ2-7	CASSIGTEENEQYF	TGTGCCAGCAGCATCGGGACGGAAGAGAACGAGCAGTACTTC
TRBD1	NA	TRBV14	TRBJ1-1	CASSQGQGTPAFF	TGTGCCAGCAGCCAAGGACAGGGTACACCGGCTTTCTTT
NA	NA	TRBV29-1	TRBJ1-2	CSVWTSPYGYTF	TGCAGCGTTTGGACATCCCCCTATGGCTACACCTTC
NA	NA	TRBV7-3	TRBJ2-2	CASSLRAGTGELFF	TGTGCCAGCAGCTTAAGGGCGGGGACCGGGGAGCTGTTTTTT
NA	NA	TRBV9	TRBJ2-1	CASSPAIRGDNEQFF	TGTGCCAGCAGCCCAGCCATCAGGGGAGACAATGAGCAGTTCTTC
NA	NA	TRBV7-7	TRBJ2-5	CASSLGRGGETQYF	TGTGCTAGCAGCTTAGGCAGGGGGGGAGAGACCCAGTACTTC
TRBD2	NA	TRBV5-1	TRBJ2-2	CASSPARGAYTGELFF	TGCGCCAGCAGCCCGGCGCGGGGGGCGTACACCGGGGAGCTGTTTTTT
NA	NA	TRBV6-1	TRBJ1-2	CASSELARTLGGYTF	TGTGCCAGCAGTGAACTAGCCCGGACCTTGGGGGGCTACACCTTC
TRBD1	once	TRBV5-4	TRBJ2-1	CASSPGTDYGNEQFF	TGTGCCAGCAGCCCCGGGACAGATTACGGCAATGAGCAGTTCTTC
NA	NA	TRBV2	TRBJ1-1	CASSAVLDLTEAFF	TGTGCCAGCAGTGCTGTTTTGGACCTCACTGAAGCTTTCTTT
TRBD1	NA	TRBV6-1	TRBJ2-7	CASKPRTGYYEQYF	TGTGCCAGCAAACCCCGGACAGGCTACTACGAGCAGTACTTC
NA	NA	TRBV9	TRBJ1-3	CASSVDLTRDTIYF	TGTGCCAGCAGCGTAGACCTAACCCGGGACACCATATATTTT
NA	NA	TRBV12-5	TRBJ2-2	CASGRDVRAGELFF	TGTGCTAGTGGCCGGGACGTCAGAGCCGGGGAGCTGTTTTTT
TRBD1	NA	TRBV7-9	TRBJ1-5	CASSSQGERNQPQHF	TGTGCCAGCAGCTCCCAGGGGGAAAGGAATCAGCCCCAGCATTTT
NA	once	TRBV15	TRBJ1-2	CATSRDAGRERGYTF	TGTGCCACCAGCAGAGATGCGGGCAGGGAGCGTGGCTACACCTTC
TRBD1	NA	TRBV30	TRBJ2-7	CAWSGTGDEQYF	TGTGCCTGGAGTGGGACAGGGGACGAGCAGTACTTC
TRBD2	NA	TRBV6-1	TRBJ2-1	CASSRTSGSNEQFF	TGTGCCAGCAGCCGGACTAGCGGGAGTAATGAGCAGTTCTTC
TRBD2	NA	TRBV7-3	TRBJ2-2	CASSLGRGLAAGELFF	TGTGCCAGCAGCTTAGGAAGGGGCCTAGCGGCCGGGGAGCTGTTTTTT
NA	NA	TRBV19	TRBJ1-5	CASSSGEVSGNQPQHF	TGTGCCAGTAGTTCAGGGGAGGTGTCAGGCAATCAGCCCCAGCATTTT
TRBD1	NA	TRBV6-5	TRBJ1-2	CASSYSGTVGYGYTF	TGTGCCAGCAGTTACTCCGGGACAGTTGGGTATGGCTACACCTTC
TRBD1	NA	TRBV18	TRBJ1-2	CASSPQQGARTSYTF	TGTGCCAGCTCACCACAACAGGGGGCCCGGACGAGCTACACCTTC
TRBD2	few	TRBV2	TRBJ2-1	CASRTGGGNEQFF	TGTGCCAGCAGAACGGGGGGAGGCAATGAGCAGTTCTTC
NA	NA	TRBV30	TRBJ1-5	CAWKAKGGSQPQHF	TGTGCCTGGAAAGCAAAGGGTGGGAGTCAGCCCCAGCATTTT
NA	NA	TRBV19	TRBJ2-3	CASSLAFMSDTQYF	TGTGCCAGTAGTCTCGCTTTCATGTCAGATACGCAGTATTTT
TRBD1	NA	TRBV5-1	TRBJ2-1	CASSLVPGGLNEQFF	TGCGCCAGCAGCTTGGTGCCAGGGGGCTTGAATGAGCAGTTCTTC
NA	few	TRBV4-1	TRBJ2-1	CASSHVDMVVYNEQFF	TGCGCCAGCAGCCACGTTGACATGGTGGTCTACAATGAGCAGTTCTTC
NA	NA	TRBV5-4	TRBJ2-3	CASSLDRWDTQYF	TGTGCCAGCAGCCTAGACAGGTGGGATACGCAGTATTTT
NA	NA	TRBV5-4	TRBJ2-3	CASSAIITSTDTQYF	TGTGCCAGCAGCGCTATCATAACTAGCACAGATACGCAGTATTTT
NA	NA	TRBV7-2	TRBJ1-5	CASSLASNQPQHF	TGTGCCAGCAGCTTAGCGAGCAATCAGCCCCAGCATTTT
NA	once	TRBV5-4	TRBJ2-1	CASSLFDEQFF	TGTGCCAGCAGCTTGTTCGATGAGCAGTTCTTC
TRBD2	NA	TRBV11-2	TRBJ2-5	CASSSILAGVETQYF	TGTGCCAGCAGCTCTATACTAGCGGGAGTTGAGACCCAGTACTTC
TRBD1	NA	TRBV28	TRBJ2-7	CASIRPGQGYEQYF	TGTGCCAGCATAAGACCGGGACAGGGTTACGAGCAGTACTTC
NA	NA	TRBV28	TRBJ2-1	CASSLRQEQFF	TGTGCCAGCAGTTTGAGACAGGAGCAGTTCTTC
TRBD2	NA	TRBV6-5	TRBJ2-7	CASRPGGSSYEQYF	TGTGCCAGCAGACCCGGGGGGAGCTCCTACGAGCAGTACTTC
NA	NA	TRBV18	TRBJ2-7	CASSPRGGYEQYF	TGTGCCAGCTCTCCCAGGGGCGGGTACGAGCAGTACTTC
TRBD2	NA	TRBV10-3	TRBJ2-1	CASIAGGMYNEQFF	TGTGCCAGCATAGCGGGGGGGATGTACAATGAGCAGTTCTTC
NA	few	TRBV28	TRBJ2-6	CASSPRHSGANVLTF	TGTGCCAGCAGTCCGCGGCACTCTGGGGCCAACGTCCTGACTTTC
NA	NA	TRBV9	TRBJ2-5	CASSVGPGQETQYF	TGTGCCAGCAGCGTAGGGCCAGGACAAGAGACCCAGTACTTC
TRBD2	NA	TRBV7-9	TRBJ2-5	CASTLAGEKETQYF	TGTGCCAGCACTCTAGCGGGAGAAAAAGAGACCCAGTACTTC